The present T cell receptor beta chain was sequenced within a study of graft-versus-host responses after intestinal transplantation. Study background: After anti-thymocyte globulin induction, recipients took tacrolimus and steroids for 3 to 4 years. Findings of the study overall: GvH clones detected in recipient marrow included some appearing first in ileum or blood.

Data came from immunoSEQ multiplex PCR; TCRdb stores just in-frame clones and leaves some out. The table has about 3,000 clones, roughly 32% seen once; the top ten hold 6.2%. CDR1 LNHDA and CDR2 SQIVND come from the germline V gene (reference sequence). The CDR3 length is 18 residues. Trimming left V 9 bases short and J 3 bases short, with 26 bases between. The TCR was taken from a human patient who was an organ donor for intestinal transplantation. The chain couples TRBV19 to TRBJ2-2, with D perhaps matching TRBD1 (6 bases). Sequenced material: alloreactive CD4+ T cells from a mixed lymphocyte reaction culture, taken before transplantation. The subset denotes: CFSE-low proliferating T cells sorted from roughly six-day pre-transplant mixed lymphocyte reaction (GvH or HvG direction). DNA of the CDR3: TGTGCCAGAGGGTTTGATGAATCTTCAGGGGCCTACACCGGGGAGCTGTTTTTT. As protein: CARGFDESSGAYTGELFF.